This entry describes one TCR beta chain. It has no known antigen specificity. No per-base quality is available; no much larger clone lies one base away. In the prospective study, participants were roughly 18 to 95 years old, resided in under 30 geographic areas of the United States, and were enrolled through a virtual design. To assign participants to cohorts, the prospective study relied on clinical history that participants themselves reported in a screening survey and a study questionnaire. ImmuneRACE Cohort 3 recovered participants were defined by two consecutive negative NP/OP PCR tests, healthcare professional clearance, or symptom resolution. Each participant in the prospective study had whole blood, serum and a nasopharyngeal or oropharyngeal swab collected by mobile phlebotomists. Over a roughly 2-month period, participants in the prospective study had the option of providing additional blood draws and questionnaires. Before DNA extraction, prospective study blood samples were shipped either frozen or at room temperature.

These data originate in a study of blood T cell repertoires in COVID-19 (dated by TCRdb to the early 2020s). Turning to the overall study: Samples from collaborators originated in the United States, Italy and Spain and spanned both the acute and convalescent phases of COVID-19. The prospective study material was composed of cDNA or gDNA derived from T cells, B-cell-depleted T cells, or PBMCs. Deeply sampled blood TCRbeta repertoires from subjects exposed to, actively infected with, or recovered from COVID-19 were included in the dataset. The repertoires were released in a freely available public database intended as a resource for research on the immune response to SARS-CoV-2. The samples were drawn from the first 160 participants of the ongoing ImmuneRACE study and from 1,254 subjects provided by 6 global collaborators. Nearly every sample came with metadata listing a de-identified subject ID, COVID-19 status, age in years and sex. Where HLA class I and class II types were available, the types were taken from metadata supplied by the sample provider, not from assay-based typing. The investigation overall reported the following: How much clinical and demographic metadata was included differed by source and by participant, and the metadata was provided uncurated.

TCRbeta CDR3 regions were amplified from genomic DNA using the immunoSEQ Assay, a bias-controlled multiplex PCR. Regarding the original processing steps: The number of nucleated cells in each sample was estimated by amplification of reference gene primers within the assay. Sequence reads were collapsed and filtered to measure the absolute abundance of every unique TCRbeta CDR3 rearrangement. For each sample, productive Simpson clonality was calculated by taking the square root of Simpson's diversity index across productive rearrangements. TCRdb took this table from immuneACCESS and kept in-frame rearrangements with V and J called. Such tables lack part of the clones; where checked against another copy, unresolved V genes explain under half of the gap, and the rest is unexplained. That table is the source of V, J and clone size, and D and trimming were worked out from the DNA. This sample comprises 150,000 to 200,000 clones, around 84% of them detected only once. 15% of the sample comes from the top ten.

From cysteine to phenylalanine, the CDR3 is 14 amino acids long. The entry retains the CDR3 DNA only, 42 bases that are in frame from base 1. V drops 4 bases and J drops 4 bases, leaving 13 bases in between. The germline V gene specifies SGHAT as CDR1 and FQNNGV as CDR2. Sequenced material: PBMCs or T cells enriched from blood (not recorded which). The sequence was obtained from a man aged 45-65 years who had recovered from COVID-19. The receptor chain draws on TRBV11-2 and TRBJ1-2; a tentative D call is TRBD1 (5 bases match). The CDR3 in this case is CASSSGQSAYGYTF. The sequence in DNA is TGTGCCAGCAGCTCCGGACAAAGTGCCTATGGCTACACCTTC.